The rows below give T cell receptor beta chains drawn from one sample of a study of blood T cell repertoires in COVID-19. Profiled with immunoSEQ multiplex PCR; TCRdb holds only in-frame clones, not every one. The table lists roughly 71,000 clones, roughly 84% of them singletons. The sample taken for sequencing was peripheral blood. The source is a man between 50 and 59 years old with active COVID-19. The CDR3 runs from the conserved cysteine through the conserved F or W. The D gene is left open where the match is weak. Size values are once, few and many counts, or a class for expanded clones, and some rows have none.

J: TRBJ2-7; size: once; V: TRBV5-1; D: TRBD2; DNA: TGCGCCAGCAGGACTAGCGGGGATCTTTACGAGCAGTACTTC; CDR3: CASRTSGDLYEQYF
J: TRBJ1-5; size: NA; V: TRBV7-6; D: NA; DNA: TGTGCCAGCAGCTTAAGACAAGGCAATCAGCCCCAGCATTTT; CDR3: CASSLRQGNQPQHF
J: TRBJ1-2; size: NA; V: TRBV9; D: NA; DNA: TGTGCCAGCAGCCCAAGCTACACCTTC; CDR3: CASSPSYTF
J: TRBJ1-1; size: NA; V: TRBV5-1; D: NA; DNA: TGCGCCAGCAGCTTGTGGGGTAAAGGGGCCCCCGGTGAAGCTTTCTTT; CDR3: CASSLWGKGAPGEAFF
J: TRBJ2-2; size: NA; V: TRBV10-3; D: NA; DNA: TGTGCCATCAGTGAGGGGTCAGGTAGTGGCGCCGGGGAGCTGTTTTTT; CDR3: CAISEGSGSGAGELFF
J: TRBJ2-4; size: NA; V: TRBV7-2; D: TRBD1; DNA: TGTGCCAGCAGCTTGGGACAGGGCGGGGGCATTCAGTACTTC; CDR3: CASSLGQGGGIQYF
J: TRBJ1-2; size: NA; V: TRBV19; D: TRBD1; DNA: TGTGCCAGTAGTATTGATTGGGACAGGGGGCTTGGCTACACCTTC; CDR3: CASSIDWDRGLGYTF
J: TRBJ2-7; size: NA; V: TRBV27; D: NA; DNA: TGTGCCAGCAGGGCCTTTGGTGACACCTACGAGCAGTACTTC; CDR3: CASRAFGDTYEQYF
J: TRBJ1-2; size: NA; V: TRBV29-1; D: NA; DNA: TGCAGCGCAAAGCGGCTGGGTGACTATGGCTACACCTTC; CDR3: CSAKRLGDYGYTF
J: TRBJ2-7; size: NA; V: TRBV16; D: NA; DNA: TGTGCCAGCAGCCAATCGGCTGTAATTTCATACGAGCAGTACTTC; CDR3: CASSQSAVISYEQYF
J: TRBJ1-2; size: NA; V: TRBV5-1; D: TRBD1; DNA: TGCGCCAGCAGCCCGGGACAGGGGGCCCATAACTATGGCTACACCTTC; CDR3: CASSPGQGAHNYGYTF
J: TRBJ2-1; size: NA; V: TRBV14; D: TRBD2; DNA: TGTGCCAGCAGCCACAGACTAGCGGGGAGTCGGCATGAGCAGTTCTTC; CDR3: CASSHRLAGSRHEQFF
J: TRBJ2-5; size: NA; V: TRBV20-1; D: NA; DNA: TGCAGTGCTAGTTCTTCTAGCAAAGAGACCCAGTACTTC; CDR3: CSASSSSKETQYF
J: TRBJ1-4; size: few; V: TRBV27; D: NA; DNA: TGTGCCAGCAGTATCCAGGGTTCTAATGAAAAACTGTTTTTT; CDR3: CASSIQGSNEKLFF
J: TRBJ2-4; size: NA; V: TRBV5-4; D: TRBD1; DNA: TGTGCCAGCAGTTCTCCAGGGGGCCCCAAAAACATTCAGTACTTC; CDR3: CASSSPGGPKNIQYF
J: TRBJ2-7; size: few; V: TRBV19; D: NA; DNA: TGTGCCAGTAGTATAGGGGAGCAGGGGCTTTACGAGCAGTACTTC; CDR3: CASSIGEQGLYEQYF
J: TRBJ1-2; size: NA; V: TRBV7-9; D: NA; DNA: TGTGCCAGCAGCATCCGGGACATGGGATACTCTAACTATGGCTACACCTTC; CDR3: CASSIRDMGYSNYGYTF
J: TRBJ2-1; size: NA; V: TRBV14; D: TRBD2; DNA: TGTGCCAGCAGCCAAGGACTAGCAGCCTACAATGAGCAGTTCTTC; CDR3: CASSQGLAAYNEQFF
J: TRBJ2-3; size: NA; V: TRBV7-2; D: NA; DNA: TGTGCCAGCAGCTTTATCCGGGGGTCCACAGATACGCAGTATTTT; CDR3: CASSFIRGSTDTQYF